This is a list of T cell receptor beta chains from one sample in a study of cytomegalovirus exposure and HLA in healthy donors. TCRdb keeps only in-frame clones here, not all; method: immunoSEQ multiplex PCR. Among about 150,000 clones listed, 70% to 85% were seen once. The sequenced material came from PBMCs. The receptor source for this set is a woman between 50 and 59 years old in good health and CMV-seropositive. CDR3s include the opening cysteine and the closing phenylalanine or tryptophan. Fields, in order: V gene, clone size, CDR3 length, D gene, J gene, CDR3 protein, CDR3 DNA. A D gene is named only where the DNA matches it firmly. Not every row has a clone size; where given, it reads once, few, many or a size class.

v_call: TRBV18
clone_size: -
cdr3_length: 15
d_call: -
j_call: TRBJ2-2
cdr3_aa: CASSPRQATTGELFF
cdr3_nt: TGTGCCAGCTCACCTCGACAGGCAACTACCGGGGAGCTGTTTTTT

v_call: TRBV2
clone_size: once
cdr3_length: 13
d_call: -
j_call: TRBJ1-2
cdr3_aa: CASREQGAYGYTF
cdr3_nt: TGTGCCAGCAGGGAACAGGGCGCTTATGGCTACACCTTC

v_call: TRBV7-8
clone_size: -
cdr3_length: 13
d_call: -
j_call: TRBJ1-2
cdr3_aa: CASSRGQNYGYTF
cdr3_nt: TGTGCCAGCAGCAGAGGACAAAACTATGGCTACACCTTC

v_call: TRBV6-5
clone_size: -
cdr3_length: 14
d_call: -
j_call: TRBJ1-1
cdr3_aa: CASISTAGAAEAFF
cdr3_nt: TGTGCCAGCATTTCCACCGCGGGGGCCGCTGAAGCTTTCTTT

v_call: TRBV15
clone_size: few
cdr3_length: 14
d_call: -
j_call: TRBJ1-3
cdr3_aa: CATSRDPVGNTIYF
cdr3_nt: TGTGCCACCAGCAGAGATCCAGTTGGAAACACCATATATTTT

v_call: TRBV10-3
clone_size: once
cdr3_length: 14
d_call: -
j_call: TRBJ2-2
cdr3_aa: CAISAGEDTGELFF
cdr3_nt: TGTGCCATCAGTGCAGGGGAAGACACCGGGGAGCTGTTTTTT

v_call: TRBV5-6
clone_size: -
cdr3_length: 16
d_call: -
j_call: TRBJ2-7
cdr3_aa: CASSLEGGGKFGEQYF
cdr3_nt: TGTGCCAGCAGCTTGGAGGGGGGGGGTAAGTTTGGAGAGCAGTACTTC

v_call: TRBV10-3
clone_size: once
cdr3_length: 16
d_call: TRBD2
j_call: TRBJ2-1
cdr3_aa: CATEGRAGGSYNEQFF
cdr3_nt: TGTGCCACGGAGGGTCGAGCGGGGGGCTCCTACAATGAGCAGTTCTTC

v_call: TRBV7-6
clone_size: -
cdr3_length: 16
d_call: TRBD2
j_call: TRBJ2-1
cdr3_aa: CASSSTSGGTYNEQFF
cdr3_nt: TGTGCCAGCAGCTCGACTAGCGGGGGGACCTACAATGAGCAGTTCTTC

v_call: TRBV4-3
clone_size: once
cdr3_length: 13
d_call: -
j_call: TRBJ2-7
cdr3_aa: CASSQAQGYEQYF
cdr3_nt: TGCGCCAGCAGCCAAGCACAGGGCTACGAGCAGTACTTC

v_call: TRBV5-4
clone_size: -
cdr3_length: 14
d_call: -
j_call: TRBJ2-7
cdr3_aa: CASSLAGDRYEQYF
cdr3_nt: TGTGCCAGCAGCTTGGCAGGGGACCGGTACGAGCAGTACTTC

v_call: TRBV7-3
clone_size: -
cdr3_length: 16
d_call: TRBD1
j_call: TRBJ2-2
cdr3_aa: CASSSGQGANTGELFF
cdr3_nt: TGTGCCAGCAGCTCCGGACAGGGGGCGAACACCGGGGAGCTGTTTTTT

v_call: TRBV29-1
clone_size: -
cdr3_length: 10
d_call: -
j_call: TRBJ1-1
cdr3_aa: CSVVGPEAFF
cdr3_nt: TGCAGCGTTGTGGGGCCTGAAGCTTTCTTT

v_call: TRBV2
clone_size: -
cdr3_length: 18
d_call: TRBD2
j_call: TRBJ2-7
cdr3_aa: CASSAGLAGGYATYEQYF
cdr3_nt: TGTGCCAGCAGTGCGGGACTAGCGGGGGGTTACGCAACCTACGAGCAGTACTTC

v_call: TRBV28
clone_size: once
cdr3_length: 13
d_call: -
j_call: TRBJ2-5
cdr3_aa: CASSIGTVETQYF
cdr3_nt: TGTGCCAGCAGTATAGGGACTGTAGAGACCCAGTACTTC

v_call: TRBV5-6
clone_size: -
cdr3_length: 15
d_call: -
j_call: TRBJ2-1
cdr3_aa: CASSFGVGGYNEQFF
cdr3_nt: TGTGCCAGCAGCTTCGGGGTCGGGGGTTACAATGAGCAGTTCTTC

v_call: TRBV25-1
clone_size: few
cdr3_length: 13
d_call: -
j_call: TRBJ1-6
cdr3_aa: CASSWTENSPLHF
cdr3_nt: TGTGCCAGCAGCTGGACAGAGAATTCACCCCTCCACTTT